Described below is a single T cell receptor (beta chain) sequence and its context. Clones were read by immunoSEQ multiplex PCR, and TCRdb kept only the in-frame ones, dropping some. The repertoire holds 300,000 or so clones, with roughly 70% as singletons. The record originates from a study of cytotoxic CD8 clonotypes in ibrutinib-treated CLL. Trimming left V 5 bases short and J 0 bases short, with 13 bases between. This CDR3 region has 15 residues. Germline V gives CDR1 MGHRA, CDR2 YSYEKL. The input for sequencing was PBMCs, taken after 36 months of ibrutinib treatment. This chain joins TRBV4-1 and TRBJ2-5, with D possibly being TRBD2 (6 bases). The TCR comes from a human donor with chronic lymphocytic leukemia. CDR3 DNA: TGCGCCAGCAGCATGACTAGGGATGACCAAGAGACCCAGTACTTC. Translating it yields CASSMTRDDQETQYF.